This TCR beta chain was captured in a study of blood T cell repertoires in COVID-19 (dated by TCRdb to between 2020 and 2021). Broadly, across the study: Samples from collaborators originated in the United States, Italy and Spain and spanned both the acute and convalescent phases of COVID-19. The material from the prospective study consisted of cDNA or gDNA derived from T cells, B-cell-depleted T cells, or PBMCs. Deeply sampled blood TCRbeta repertoires from subjects exposed to, actively infected with, or recovered from COVID-19 were included in the dataset. The repertoires were released in a freely available public database meant as a resource for research on the immune response to SARS-CoV-2. Samples came from the ongoing ImmuneRACE study (first 160 participants) plus 1,254 subjects from 6 global collaborators. A de-identified subject ID, COVID-19 status, age in years and sex were almost always included in the sample metadata. Where available, HLA class I and class II types were obtained from metadata supplied by the sample provider rather than from assay-based typing.

CDR3 length: 10 amino acids, cysteine to phenylalanine. Only the CDR3 DNA is retained, 30 bases long and in frame from the first base. Reading the germline V gene gives CDR1 LGHNT and CDR2 FRNRAP. V sheds 6 bases and J sheds 6 bases, leaving 5 bases between their ends. The immunoSEQ Assay, a bias-controlled multiplex PCR, was used to amplify TCRbeta CDR3 regions from genomic DNA. As for the original processing: Within the assay, amplification of reference gene primers was used to estimate how many nucleated cells each sample contained. To quantify the absolute abundance of each unique TCRbeta CDR3 rearrangement, sequence reads were collapsed and filtered. Productive Simpson clonality was computed per sample as the square root of Simpson's diversity index over productive rearrangements. Held by TCRdb, this immuneACCESS table contains in-frame sequences only and omits some clones. Under half of the omission traces to an unresolved V gene where checked; the cause of the rest is unknown. V, J and clone size reflect that table, while D and trimming were determined from the DNA. A total of more than 250,000 clones appear in this sample, roughly 85% of them only once. Approximately 5% of the sample lies in the top ten.

On this clone itself: The specificity of this receptor is unknown. Base qualities are not provided; no much larger clone lies one nucleotide away.

Overall study outcomes, separate from this receptor: The amount of clinical and demographic metadata varied by source and participant and was provided uncurated.

Participants in the prospective study were enrolled through a virtual design, were aged 18 to 89 years, and lived in under 25 United States geographic areas. In the prospective study, participants were assigned to cohorts based on the clinical history participants reported in a screening survey and a study questionnaire. A participant counted as exposed if, within 2 weeks of entering the study, that participant had been in contact with someone who had a PCR-confirmed or clinician-diagnosed COVID-19 case. In the prospective study, mobile phlebotomists collected whole blood, serum and a nasopharyngeal or oropharyngeal swab from each participant. Prospective study participants could optionally give additional blood draws and questionnaires over an approximately 2-month period. Before DNA extraction, prospective study blood samples were shipped either frozen or at room temperature.

The chain was built from TRBV12-5 and TRBJ1-1; too little of a D gene remains to name it. The TCR was taken from a man in his forties or fifties who had been exposed to COVID-19. The sample comprised PBMCs or T cells enriched from blood (not recorded which). At the DNA level, the sequence is TGTGCTAGTGGACTGTCTGAAGCTTTCTTT. It encodes CASGLSEAFF.